Below, 30 T cell receptor beta chains from the same sample are listed, as sequenced in a study of blood T cell repertoires in COVID-19. Repertoires were generated with immunoSEQ multiplex PCR, while TCRdb's copy carries only in-frame clones and drops some. The sample has around 370,000 clones, 88% seen once. Sequenced input: PBMCs or T cells enriched from blood (not recorded which). Receptors originate from a woman between 18 and 29 years old who had recovered from COVID-19.

V and J are TRBV12-3 or TRBV12-4 and TRBJ2-3; unclear D gene. Trimming removed 2 bases from V and 5 bases from J, with 8 bases in between. The CDR3 totals 13 residues. CDR3 amino acids: CASSLSVRDTQYF. CDR3 DNA sequence: TGTGCCAGCAGTTTAAGCGTAAGAGATACGCAGTATTTT.

V gene TRBV19 combines with J gene TRBJ1-1, with D unclear. Germline assignment: CDR1 LNHDA and CDR2 SQIVND (reference sequence). Trimming pared 0 bases from V and 5 bases from J, leaving 10 bases between. This CDR3 is built from 14 residues. CDR3 nucleotide sequence: TGTGCCAGTAGTATAGATACGGGTTTAACTGAAGCTTTCTTT. Encoded protein: CASSIDTGLTEAFF.

The chain combines TRBV5-6 with TRBJ2-7, with a tentative D call TRBD1 (5 bases). The CDR3 loop spans 15 amino acids. Trimming took off 4 bases at V and 4 bases at J, with 18 bases between the two ends. Germline V gives CDR1 SGHDT, CDR2 YYEEEE. CDR3: CASSPDPSSGYEQYF. Written as DNA, the CDR3 is TGTGCCAGCAGCCCGGACCCATCATCAGGGTACGAGCAGTACTTC.

As DNA, the CDR3 is TGTGCCAGCAGCTTCCCGGACAGGGATAATTCACCCCTCCACTTT. Translated, it gives CASSFPDRDNSPLHF. The J gene is TRBJ1-6, the V gene TRBV5-4; 8 bases are a match to TRBD1. The CDR3 has 15 residues. Germline values: CDR1 SGHNT, CDR2 YYREEE (reference sequence). Trimming cost V 2 bases and J 5 bases; bases outside gene matches: 3.

This clone appeared a few times. The chain combines TRBV28 with TRBJ1-4; D is undetermined. Germline assignment: CDR1 MDHEN and CDR2 SYDVKM. Trimming removed 3 bases from V and 11 bases from J, with 19 bases in between. The CDR3 contains 15 residues. The CDR3 nucleotides are TGTGCCAGCAGTTTGATGTCGGGAGGGTTTCTCAAACTGTTTTTT. Translating gives CASSLMSGGFLKLFF.

The chain links TRBV19 to TRBJ2-7; TRBD1 aligns across 7 bases. This CDR3 spans 15 amino acids. Germline loops: CDR1 LNHDA, CDR2 SQIVND (reference sequence). Germline trimming cut 3 bases from V and 5 bases from J; bases unmatched to any gene: 10. The CDR3 DNA reads TGTGCCAGTAGTATCGCCGGGACAGCCCGCGACGAGCAGTACTTC. Amino acid sequence: CASSIAGTARDEQYF.

The chain is built from TRBV11-2 and TRBJ1-4; D gene unclear. The CDR3 consists of 14 residues. Per germline, CDR1 SGHAT and CDR2 FQNNGV. With 3 bases removed from V and 6 bases from J, the gap between germline ends came to 11 bases. CDR3 nucleotide sequence: TGTGCCAGCAGCTTGGGCTGGGTTGATGAAAAACTGTTTTTT. Translating gives CASSLGWVDEKLFF. Drawing the rest from reference TRBV11-2 and TRBJ1-4, the complete variable domain is EAGVAQSPRYKIIEKRQSVAFWCNPISGHATLYWYQQILGQGPKLLIQFQNNGVVDDSQLPKDRFSAERLKGVDSTLKIQPAKLEDSAVYLCASSLGWVDEKLFFGSGTQLSVL.

V usage is TRBV5-6 and J usage is TRBJ2-7; possibly TRBD1 for D (8 bases). This CDR3 has 14 residues. Trimming cost V 2 bases and J 6 bases, with 15 bases left between them. Germline V gene data show CDR1 as SGHDT and CDR2 as YYEEEE. CDR3 DNA sequence: TGTGCCAGCAGCTTAGACAGGGGAGGGGCCGAGCAGTACTTC. It encodes CASSLDRGGAEQYF.

Concerning this clone: At the DNA level, this CDR3 is encoded by other sequences in the same sample as well. The rearrangement uses TRBV28 and TRBJ2-7, with D maybe TRBD1 (6 bases). With 2 bases removed from V and 7 bases from J, the gap between germline ends came to 18 bases. From germline, CDR1 is MDHEN and CDR2 SYDVKM. The CDR3 length is 15 residues. The CDR3 DNA reads TGTGCCAGCAGTTTACAACGAGACAGGTGGGGGGAGCAGTACTTC. As protein: CASSLQRDRWGEQYF.

The gene calls are TRBV6-5 and TRBJ2-5, with 9 bases that match TRBD2. Germline V gives CDR1 MNHEY, CDR2 SVGAGI. With V trimmed by 7 bases and J by 1 base, 4 bases remained unmatched. The CDR3 totals 14 residues. The CDR3 is CASTRGGVQETQYF. The CDR3 nucleotides are TGTGCCAGCACCCGCGGGGGGGTCCAAGAGACCCAGTACTTC.

This CDR3 is CASSEHLRDSYEQYF. The CDR3 DNA is TGTGCCAGCAGTGAACACTTGAGGGACAGCTACGAGCAGTACTTC. The gene calls are TRBV2 and TRBJ2-7; 7 bases match TRBD1. The V and J ends lost 2 bases and 3 bases, in that order; junction bases with no gene match: 7. CDR3 length equals 15 residues. Germline CDR1 is SNHLY and CDR2 is FYNNEI.

J is TRBJ1-1 and V is TRBV12-3 or TRBV12-4; D gene ambiguous. The CDR3 has 12 residues. V shed 10 bases and J shed 5 bases, with 14 bases lying between them. CDR3 loop: CATSELGTEAFF. CDR3 sequence (DNA): TGTGCCACCTCGGAACTCGGGACTGAAGCTTTCTTT.

This chain connects TRBV6-2 or TRBV6-3 to TRBJ2-1, with D tentatively TRBD1 (5 bases). V was pared by 0 bases and J by 5 bases, with 14 bases between. Germline assignment: CDR1 MNHEY and CDR2 SVGEGT. This CDR3 is 16 amino acids long. The CDR3 spells CASSYSRQGTDNEQFF. Written as DNA, the CDR3 is TGTGCCAGCAGTTACTCGAGGCAGGGCACCGACAATGAGCAGTTCTTC.

The V and J genes are TRBV29-1 and TRBJ1-2; 10 bases line up with TRBD1. With 5 bases clipped from V and 3 bases from J, the junction kept 3 bases outside the gene matches. The CDR3 is 13 residues long. CDR1 is SQVTM, CDR2 ANQGSEA, per germline. The CDR3 DNA sequence: TGCAGCGTTAAGACAGGGGGCTACTATGGCTACACCTTC. Its translation: CSVKTGGYYGYTF.

V is TRBV14 and J is TRBJ2-5, with D unclear. V dropped 3 bases and J dropped 5 bases, with 4 bases sitting between them. The CDR3 contains 11 residues. Germline CDR1 SGHDN, CDR2 FVKESK. Written as DNA, the CDR3 is TGTGCCAGCAGCCAGCGTGAGACCCAGTACTTC. This sequence encodes CASSQRETQYF.

For this clone: Other DNA sequences in this specimen translate into the identical CDR3. The V call is TRBV7-2, the J call TRBJ2-7; D perhaps matches TRBD2 (6 bases). The CDR3 runs 15 residues. V shed 2 bases and J shed 3 bases, with 14 bases lying between them. Germline loops: CDR1 SGHTA, CDR2 FQGNSA. Here the CDR3 DNA reads TGTGCCAGCAGCTTATCGGAGGGTTACAACTACGAGCAGTACTTC. Encoded protein: CASSLSEGYNYEQYF.

The rearrangement links TRBV30 to TRBJ2-3, with 14 nucleotides matching TRBD2. The CDR3 is 16 amino acids. Germline V lookup: CDR1 GTSNPN, CDR2 SVGIG (reference sequence). The V and J ends lost 5 bases and 2 bases, in that order; junction bases with no gene match: 6. The CDR3 sequence is CAWERLAGGYTDTQYF. For the CDR3, the DNA is TGTGCCTGGGAAAGACTAGCGGGGGGGTACACAGATACGCAGTATTTT.

In this sample, this clone turned up a few times. The chain combines TRBV7-3 with TRBJ2-2; D is perhaps TRBD1 (5 bases). This CDR3 is built from 12 residues. The V end lost 5 bases, the J end lost 9 bases, and 10 bases lay between the germline ends. Germline V gene sequence: CDR1 SGHTA, CDR2 FQGTGA. CDR3 DNA: TGTGCCAGCAGCCCCCAGGGATGGGAGCTGTTTTTT. Its translation is CASSPQGWELFF.

The gene calls are TRBV2 and TRBJ2-3, with 8 bases that match TRBD2. CDR3 length: 13 amino acids. J was trimmed by 2 bases and V by 6 bases; bases with no gene match: 1. Germline assignment: CDR1 SNHLY and CDR2 FYNNEI. The CDR3 DNA is TGTGCCAGCAGCGGGGGGGCCACAGATACGCAGTATTTT. Its protein is CASSGGATDTQYF.

The chain uses TRBV2 and TRBJ1-2; 11 bases line up with TRBD1. Germline V lookup: CDR1 SNHLY, CDR2 FYNNEI. V was pared by 6 bases and J by 3 bases, with 3 bases of the junction left unmatched. CDR3 length: 14 amino acids. The CDR3 DNA is TGTGCCAGCAGGGGACAGGGGGGCGACTATGGCTACACCTTC. Translating gives CASRGQGGDYGYTF.

V is TRBV30 and J is TRBJ1-2; D ambiguous. V lost 6 bases to trimming and J lost 3 bases, with 11 bases between them. Germline V lookup: CDR1 GTSNPN, CDR2 SVGIG (reference sequence). This CDR3 contains 12 residues. The CDR3 here is CACPTEYYGYTF. In nucleotides, the CDR3 is TGTGCCTGTCCAACAGAGTACTATGGCTACACCTTC.

This clone was seen a single time. Other nucleotide sequences from this sample produce the same CDR3. The chain carries TRBV5-4 and TRBJ2-7, with a tentative D call TRBD1 (5 bases). Between the trimmed V and J ends, which lost 2 bases and 3 bases, there was a span of 9 bases. Per germline, CDR1 SGHNT and CDR2 YYREEE (reference sequence). This CDR3 has 13 amino acids. CDR3 nucleotide sequence: TGTGCCAGCAGCTTAAGGGGTAGCTACGAGCAGTACTTC. Translating gives CASSLRGSYEQYF.

The genes are TRBV30 and TRBJ2-7; 9 bases map to TRBD1. Germline trimming cut 3 bases from V and 2 bases from J; bases unmatched to any gene: 5. Germline loops: CDR1 GTSNPN, CDR2 SVGIG (reference sequence). The CDR3 contains 14 residues. CDR3 bases: TGTGCCTGGAGGAGGACAGGGGTCACCTACGAGCAGTACTTC. Translation gives CAWRRTGVTYEQYF.

CDR3 coding DNA: TGTGCCAGCAGCGTAGGTAGGGGGAAGGCGACCTCTGGAAACACCATATATTTT. It is translated as CASSVGRGKATSGNTIYF. The chain couples TRBV9 to TRBJ1-3; D is possibly TRBD1 (6 bases). This CDR3 spans 18 amino acids. Trimming removed 0 bases from V and 0 bases from J, with 16 bases in between. Per the germline V gene, CDR1 is SGDLS and CDR2 is YYNGEE.

The V and J genes are TRBV5-1 and TRBJ2-3; maybe TRBD2 (7 bases). Looked up from germline, CDR1 is SGHRS and CDR2 is YFSETQ. The CDR3 loop spans 16 amino acids. Trimming left V 0 bases short and J 7 bases short, with 18 bases between. CDR3 nucleotides: TGCGCCAGCAGCTTGGAACGGGGGGCTTTAGGGTATACGCAGTATTTT. It is translated as CASSLERGALGYTQYF.

V usage is TRBV29-1 and J usage is TRBJ2-1; D is uncertain. CDR3 length: 14 amino acids. Germline V gene lookup returns CDR1 SQVTM and CDR2 ANQGSEA. Trimming stripped 4 bases from V and 0 bases from J, with 10 bases between. For the CDR3, the DNA is TGCAGCGTTGTATCCTGGAGCTCCTACAATGAGCAGTTCTTC. It yields the protein CSVVSWSSYNEQFF.

For the CDR3, the DNA is TGCAGCTCGTCGCAGGGTCACACTGAAGCTTTCTTT. This translates into CSSSQGHTEAFF. The chain links TRBV29-1 to TRBJ1-1, with a possible D match to TRBD1 (5 bases). The CDR3 has 12 residues. V shed 8 bases and J shed 3 bases, with 13 bases lying between them. Germline CDR1 SQVTM, CDR2 ANQGSEA.

The chain recombines TRBV7-3 with TRBJ2-2; tentative D call: TRBD2 (6 bases). CDR1 and CDR2 (germline): SGHTA, FQGTGA. The CDR3 has 16 residues. V dropped 4 bases and J dropped 2 bases, with 14 bases sitting between them. The CDR3: CASSSRSGTNTGELFF. The CDR3 bases are TGTGCCAGCAGCTCGAGATCCGGGACTAACACCGGGGAGCTGTTTTTT.

This chain joins TRBV5-6 and TRBJ2-7, with 8 bases identical to TRBD2. CDR1 is SGHDT, CDR2 YYEEEE, per germline. The CDR3 loop spans 12 amino acids. Losses at the gene ends were 4 bases for V and 3 bases for J; bases not matched to a gene: 0. CDR3 region: CASSRGGYEQYF. Written as DNA, the CDR3 is TGTGCCAGCAGCCGGGGGGGCTACGAGCAGTACTTC.

This chain links TRBV29-1 with TRBJ2-5, with 8 bases lining up with TRBD1. This CDR3 contains 15 residues. Germline-derived CDR1 and CDR2 are SQVTM and ANQGSEA. The V gene end was trimmed by 6 bases and the J gene end by 1 base; junction bases not matched to a gene: 10. CDR3 amino acids: CSVQKTGELQETQYF. The DNA for the CDR3 is TGCAGCGTCCAAAAGACAGGGGAGCTCCAAGAGACCCAGTACTTC.